These T cell receptor beta chains were read from a single sample in a study of T cells in Graves' hyperthyroidism and ophthalmopathy. TCRdb passed the multiplex PCR reads through MiXCR, listing each CDR3 protein once. The data show 340,000 or so distinct CDR3 sequences, approximately 16% seen once. The sample comprised blood. The origin of the receptors is a man aged 30 to 45 with Graves' hyperthyroidism. CDR3s include the opening cysteine and the closing phenylalanine or tryptophan. A D gene is named only where the DNA matches it firmly. Size is omitted from some rows. Given values are once, few, many or a class for expanded clones.

d_call j_call clone_size v_call cdr3_nt cdr3_aa
TRBD1 TRBJ2-5 many TRBV20-1 TGCAGTGCTGGACAGGGTGGAGAGACCCAGTACTTC CSAGQGGETQYF
- TRBJ1-6 few TRBV5-6 TGTGCCAGCAGCATCAGGGGACGAAATTCACCCCTCCACTTT CASSIRGRNSPLHF
TRBD2 TRBJ2-1 many TRBV5-1 TGCGCCAGCAGCTTGGGGGGGGGTTTATGGAATGAGCAGTTCTTC CASSLGGGLWNEQFF
TRBD1 TRBJ1-2 many TRBV5-1 TGCGCCAGCAGCTACGGGACAGCATTCTATGGCTACACCTTC CASSYGTAFYGYTF
- TRBJ2-5 many TRBV3-1 TGTGCCAGCAGCTCACGAGTGTTAAGCTACGAAGAGACCCAGTACTTC CASSSRVLSYEETQYF
- TRBJ2-1 many TRBV10-3 TGTGCCATCAGTCACCCGGATAGCTCCTACAATGAGCAGTTCTTC CAISHPDSSYNEQFF
- TRBJ2-5 - TRBV4-2 TGTGCCAGCAGCCAAGGGAACGGAGAGACCCAGTACTTC CASSQGNGETQYF
- TRBJ1-4 many TRBV5-1 TGCGCCAGCAGACGAGACAGTGCCAATGAAAAACTGTTTTTT CASRRDSANEKLFF
- TRBJ2-1 many TRBV28 TGTGCCAGCTTGAGGAACAATGAGCAGTTCTTC CASLRNNEQFF
TRBD1 TRBJ2-3 - TRBV12-3/TRBV12-4 TGTGCCAGCAGTTTAGGGACAGGGGTAGTTGACAGGGGAGAGGGAGATACGCAGTATTTT CASSLGTGVVDRGEGDTQYF
- TRBJ2-3 - TRBV19 TGTGCCAGTAGCCCCTATGGGAGCACAGGTACGCAGTATTTT CASSPYGSTGTQYF
TRBD1 TRBJ1-1 - TRBV18 TGTGCCAGCTCACCACTTTTCCTTGGACAGGGACTAGGGTTGAACACTGAAGCTTTCTTT CASSPLFLGQGLGLNTEAFF
- TRBJ2-5 many TRBV12-3/TRBV12-4 TGTGCCAGCAGTTACGCCGACACCCAAGAGACCCAGTACTTC CASSYADTQETQYF
TRBD2 TRBJ2-1 many TRBV10-1 TGCGCCAGCAGTTCTAGCGGGACTAGCGCCTACAATGAGCAGTTCTTC CASSSSGTSAYNEQFF
TRBD1 TRBJ2-1 many TRBV5-1 TGCGCCAGCAGCACCGTAACAGGGGCGAGCTCCTACAATGAGCAGTTCTTC CASSTVTGASSYNEQFF
TRBD1 TRBJ1-2 many TRBV12-3/TRBV12-4 TGTGCCAGCAGTTTATTGGAGGGGGCGGGCTACACCTTC CASSLLEGAGYTF
TRBD1 TRBJ2-3 many TRBV3-1 TGTGCCAGCAGCCGCAAGGCAGGGGGAGATACGCAGTATTTT CASSRKAGGDTQYF
- TRBJ2-1 - TRBV11-2 TGTGCCGGCAGCTTAAACCCCGACAGAGGCTACAATGAGCAGTTCTTC CAGSLNPDRGYNEQFF
TRBD1 TRBJ1-3 - TRBV6-4 TGTGCCAGCGGGGACAGGGGGCTCCGCTCTGGAAACACCATATATTTT CASGDRGLRSGNTIYF
- TRBJ2-1 - TRBV6-1 TGTGCCAGCACTCAACACCAAGGGCGGGTAGAACGCAATGAGCAGTTCTTC CASTQHQGRVERNEQFF
- TRBJ2-1 few TRBV18 TGTGCCAGCTCTCAGAGGGAGTCCTACAATGAGCAGTTCTTC CASSQRESYNEQFF
- TRBJ1-5 few TRBV27 TGTGCCAGCAGTTTATCCCGGGGCGTTGGACAGCCCCAGCATTTT CASSLSRGVGQPQHF
- TRBJ2-1 many TRBV18 TGTGCCAGCTCACCACCGACGGGTTGGGCATTAGGCAATGAGCAGTTCTTC CASSPPTGWALGNEQFF
- TRBJ2-1 many TRBV6-1 TGTGCCAGCACGCCGAGCTCCTACAATGAGCAGTTCTTC CASTPSSYNEQFF
TRBD1 TRBJ2-5 many TRBV9 TGTGCCAGCAGCGCGGGGACAGCCCAGCAAGAGACCCAGTACTTC CASSAGTAQQETQYF
- TRBJ1-4 many TRBV5-6 TGTGCCAGCAGCTTTTCTCCACAGGGAGAGGGTGAAAAACTGTTTTTT CASSFSPQGEGEKLFF
- TRBJ1-1 many TRBV30 TGTGCCTGGAGTGTCCTGGGACTCACTGAAGCTTTCTTT CAWSVLGLTEAFF